This passage covers 23 T cell receptor beta chains from one sample sequenced in a study of post-analysis software for immune sequencing data. Unique molecular identifiers had been added to the TCR beta cDNA libraries. TCRdb processed the PCR reads anew with MiXCR; each CDR3 protein has one entry. Of 450,000 to 700,000 distinct CDR3 sequences in the sample, roughly 46% were seen once. These receptors' targets are unknown. Whole-study results and caveats: A handful of TRBV segments occurring more often in patients than controls included TRBV5-6, TRBV5-1 and TRBV20-1.

The sequenced sample consisted of blood. The receptors derive from a girl aged 10 to 17 with multiple sclerosis.

The V call is TRBV4-1, the J call TRBJ1-1, with no clear D. This CDR3 has 17 residues. The germline V and J ends were trimmed by 0 bases and 3 bases, with 17 bases remaining between them. The germline gives CDR1 MGHRA, CDR2 YSYEKL. The CDR3 DNA reads TGCGCCAGCAGCCAAGATATTTTACCGTCGGTGGACACTGAAGCTTTCTTT. Translating gives CASSQDILPSVDTEAFF.

This sequence joins TRBV5-1 and TRBJ2-6; perhaps TRBD1 as D (6 bases). The germline V gene has CDR1 SGHRS and CDR2 YFSETQ. The CDR3 runs to 18 residues. V lost 4 bases, J lost 2 bases, and 19 bases lay in between. The CDR3 protein is CASSPGTRALTGANVLTF. The CDR3 DNA reads TGCGCCAGCAGCCCTGGGACACGGGCACTGACTGGGGCCAACGTCCTGACTTTC.

The chain couples TRBV24-1 to TRBJ1-2; D perhaps matches TRBD1 (5 bases). V was cut by 5 bases and J by 7 bases, with 7 bases left in between. This CDR3 comprises 11 residues. Per the germline V gene, CDR1 is KGHDR and CDR2 is SFDVKD. The CDR3 DNA reads TGTGCCACCAGTGGGGGCAGTGGCTACACCTTC. It encodes CATSGGSGYTF.

This clonotype showed up many times. The V and J genes are TRBV4-1 and TRBJ2-5; D not resolved. Germline V CDR1 and CDR2: MGHRA, YSYEKL. V dropped 0 bases and J dropped 5 bases, with 10 bases sitting between them. The CDR3 is 14 amino acids. The CDR3 DNA follows: TGCGCCAGCAGCCAAGATAACATTTGGGAGACCCAGTACTTC. This gives the protein CASSQDNIWETQYF.

The J gene is TRBJ2-1, the V gene TRBV2; 8 nucleotides line up with TRBD2. V shed 6 bases, J shed 2 bases, and the junction held 6 bases outside the gene matches. The CDR3 consists of 15 residues. Per germline, CDR1 SNHLY and CDR2 FYNNEI. CDR3 region: CASRGGLGTYNEQFF. The CDR3 DNA reads TGTGCCAGCAGGGGGGGACTAGGAACCTACAATGAGCAGTTCTTC.

The sample holds one count of this clonotype. The gene calls are TRBV7-9 and TRBJ2-3, with D possibly being TRBD2 (7 bases). The CDR3 extends over 15 amino acids. Per germline, CDR1 SEHNR and CDR2 FQNEAQ (reference sequence). Deletions cut 6 bases from V and 4 bases from J, with 17 bases between. Here the CDR3 DNA reads TGTGCCAGCAGTCAAGAGGGGGGGAGCGCAGATACGCAGTATTTT. Protein: CASSQEGGSADTQYF.

V and J are TRBV4-1 and TRBJ2-7, with no clear D. This CDR3 spans 14 amino acids. Trimming stripped 0 bases from V and 1 base from J, with 7 bases between. Germline V gene lookup returns CDR1 MGHRA and CDR2 YSYEKL. CDR3 nucleotide sequence: TGCGCCAGCAGCCAAGAGCTGGAATCCTACGAGCAGTACTTC. It specifies CASSQELESYEQYF.

V gene TRBV24-1 combines with J gene TRBJ1-5; D unclear. CDR1 and CDR2 (germline): KGHDR, SFDVKD. The CDR3 contains 12 residues. Trimming removed 6 bases from V and 9 bases from J, with 11 bases in between. DNA for the CDR3: TGTGCCACCAGTTGGTTCCGTGGGCCCCAGCATTTT. Translated, it gives CATSWFRGPQHF.

The rearrangement uses TRBV5-1 and TRBJ2-7, with 9 bases lining up with TRBD2. Per the germline V gene, CDR1 is SGHRS and CDR2 is YFSETQ. J gave up 0 bases and V 0 bases, and 7 bases lay outside the gene matches. This CDR3 contains 17 residues. The CDR3, as DNA: TGCGCCAGCAGCTTGGAAGTTGCGGGGGGGAGCTCCTACGAGCAGTACTTC. The encoded protein is CASSLEVAGGSSYEQYF.

This chain uses TRBV4-1 with TRBJ2-5; TRBD2 aligns across 8 bases. CDR3 length: 17 residues. The trim removed 3 bases at V and 6 bases at J, leaving 15 bases unmatched. CDR1 MGHRA and CDR2 YSYEKL come from the germline V gene. This chain's CDR3 is CASSHNPGLEGSKTQYF. CDR3 DNA: TGCGCCAGCAGCCATAATCCGGGACTAGAGGGATCAAAGACCCAGTACTTC.

This chain joins TRBV2 and TRBJ2-1, with D unclear. Germline V gives CDR1 SNHLY, CDR2 FYNNEI. Trimming shortened V by 1 base and J by 11 bases, and 9 bases separated the two germline ends. This CDR3 contains 12 residues. CDR3 loop: CASSEGEEKQFF. As DNA, the CDR3 is TGTGCCAGCAGTGAAGGAGAGGAGAAGCAGTTCTTC. The variable domain in full, completed from reference TRBV2 and TRBJ2-1, reads EPEVTQTPSHQVTQMGQEVILRCVPISNHLYFYWYRQILGQKVEFLVSFYNNEISEKSEIFDDQFSVERPDGSNFTLKIRSTKLEDSAMYFCASSEGEEKQFFGPGTRLTVL.

The chain recombines TRBV29-1 with TRBJ2-7, with D perhaps matching TRBD1 (6 bases). This CDR3 is built from 12 residues. Germline loops: CDR1 SQVTM, CDR2 ANQGSEA. Trimming cost V 4 bases and J 1 base, with 8 bases left between them. CDR3 in amino acids: CSVGTESYEQYF. Written as DNA, the CDR3 is TGCAGCGTTGGGACAGAGTCCTACGAGCAGTACTTC.

The chain links TRBV12-3 or TRBV12-4 to TRBJ2-7; D gene unclear. This CDR3 contains 14 residues. Trimming pared 5 bases from V and 2 bases from J, leaving 13 bases between. The CDR3 is CASSLEAVAYEQYF. The CDR3 nucleotides read TGTGCCAGCAGTCTAGAGGCAGTGGCCTACGAGCAGTACTTC.

This rearrangement joins TRBV27 to TRBJ2-1; TRBD1 might be the D (6 bases). Trimming stripped 6 bases from V and 9 bases from J, with 12 bases between. The germline V gene encodes CDR1 MNHEY and CDR2 SMNVEV (reference sequence). The CDR3 contains 12 residues. The CDR3 nucleotides read TGTGCCAGCAGACTCAGGGGTGGTGAGCAGTTCTTC. Its protein product is CASRLRGGEQFF.

This clonotype was detected only a few times. J is TRBJ1-1 and V is TRBV12-3 or TRBV12-4; no reliable D call. The CDR3 consists of 11 residues. Trimming removed 6 bases at V and 7 bases at J, with 9 bases between. CDR3: CASSTSGEAFF. CDR3 coding DNA: TGTGCCAGCAGCACAAGCGGTGAAGCTTTCTTT.

This clonotype was recorded a few times. The V call is TRBV15, the J call TRBJ1-1, with a weak D call TRBD1 (6 bases). V was shortened by 0 bases and J by 4 bases, with 12 bases between the two germline ends. Per germline, CDR1 LNHNV and CDR2 YYDKDF (reference sequence). The CDR3 has 15 amino acids. As DNA, the CDR3 is TGTGCCACCAGCAGAGAACAGGGAGGTACCACTGAAGCTTTCTTT. It codes for CATSREQGGTTEAFF. Variable domain in full (rest from reference TRBV15 and TRBJ1-1): DAMVIQNPRYQVTQFGKPVTLSCSQTLNHNVMYWYQQKSSQAPKLLFHYYDKDFNNEADTPDNFQSRRPNTSFCFLDIRSPGLGDTAMYLCATSREQGGTTEAFFGQGTRLTVV.

The J gene is TRBJ2-1, the V gene TRBV29-1; D perhaps matches TRBD2 (6 bases). The CDR3 loop spans 13 amino acids. Trimming took 3 bases from V and 10 from J, leaving 16 bases between them. Germline V gives CDR1 SQVTM, CDR2 ANQGSEA. The CDR3 loop reads CSVERDGSEEQFF. The CDR3 DNA follows: TGCAGCGTTGAGCGGGACGGATCGGAAGAGCAGTTCTTC.

This clonotype showed up just a few times. The rearrangement uses TRBV7-6 and TRBJ2-3; tentatively, D is TRBD1 (5 bases). Germline V gene sequence: CDR1 SGHVS, CDR2 FNYEAQ. Trimming left V 2 bases short and J 1 base short, with 7 bases between. CDR3 length: 14 amino acids. The CDR3 DNA reads TGTGCCAGCAGCTTATTAGGGGGCACAGATACGCAGTATTTT. Its translation is CASSLLGGTDTQYF.

The rearrangement joins TRBV4-2 to TRBJ2-1, with D perhaps TRBD2 (5 bases). Germline V lookup: CDR1 LGHNA, CDR2 YNFKEQ. Trimming left V 4 bases short and J 3 bases short, with 10 bases between. The CDR3 extends over 14 amino acids. The CDR3 coding sequence is TGTGCCAGCAGCCCCTCAGCGGACTACAATGAGCAGTTCTTC. Amino acid sequence: CASSPSADYNEQFF.

V gene TRBV5-6 combines with J gene TRBJ1-6; D not certain. Trimming left V 1 base short and J 9 bases short, with 14 bases between. Germline V lookup: CDR1 SGHDT, CDR2 YYEEEE. The CDR3 is 15 amino acids. CDR3 amino acids: CASSLKVTYGSPLHF. CDR3 nucleotides: TGTGCCAGCAGCTTGAAGGTTACTTACGGTTCACCCCTCCACTTT.

The chain carries TRBV25-1 and TRBJ2-7; tentative D call: TRBD2 (5 bases). The CDR3 is 15 amino acids. Germline V gene sequence: CDR1 MGHDK, CDR2 SYGVNS. Trimming took off 0 bases at V and 4 bases at J, with 13 bases between the two ends. The CDR3 here is CASSEYGGPPYEQYF. DNA for the CDR3: TGTGCCAGCAGTGAATATGGCGGGCCACCATACGAGCAGTACTTC.

The J gene is TRBJ2-6, the V gene TRBV13, with D unclear. V shed 3 bases and J shed 0 bases, with 18 bases lying between them. CDR3 length equals 19 residues. Germline CDR1 and CDR2: PRHDT and FYEKMQ (reference sequence). Written as DNA, the CDR3 is TGTGCCAGCAGCTTTTGGACCTTAAGGGTCGTCTCTGGGGCCAACGTCCTGACTTTC. This codes for CASSFWTLRVVSGANVLTF.

The V and J genes are TRBV4-1 and TRBJ2-6; 7 bases align to TRBD2. Germline values: CDR1 MGHRA, CDR2 YSYEKL. The CDR3 totals 18 residues. Trimming cost V 1 base and J 0 bases; bases outside gene matches: 6. This CDR3 is CASSQVLGGISGANVLTF. The DNA of the CDR3 is TGCGCCAGCAGCCAAGTACTGGGGGGGATCTCTGGGGCCAACGTCCTGACTTTC.